A selection of T cell receptor beta chains follows, all from one sample in a study of PD-1 blockade in mismatch repair-deficient tumors. Sequenced by immunoSEQ multiplex PCR; TCRdb stores in-frame clones only, minus some. The profile shows around 120,000 clones, approximately 86% of them singletons. The sequences come from peripheral blood, collected 44 weeks after starting pembrolizumab. The receptor source for this set is an adult with mismatch repair-deficient cancer. Both conserved end residues are part of each CDR3. A D gene is named only where the DNA matches it firmly. Clone size appears in some rows only: once, few, many, or a class for an expanded clone.

17	TRBD2	.	TRBV7-9	TRBJ2-3	TGTGCCAGCAGCCCCTACGGGGAGGGAAGTCTGGCAGATACGCAGTATTTT	CASSPYGEGSLADTQYF
14	TRBD2	.	TRBV10-2	TRBJ2-3	TGCGCCAGCAGTCTTAGCGGGAGGGCCGGAACGCAGTATTTT	CASSLSGRAGTQYF
15	TRBD1	.	TRBV7-9	TRBJ1-1	TGTGCCAGCAGCCCGAGTGGGACAGGGGGTCCTGAAGCTTTCTTT	CASSPSGTGGPEAFF
16	TRBD2	.	TRBV27	TRBJ2-7	TGTGCCAGCAGTACCGAATTGACTAGCGGGAGATCCGAGCAGTACTTC	CASSTELTSGRSEQYF
15	TRBD2	once	TRBV18	TRBJ2-6	TGTGCCAGCTCGAGAACTAGCGCTGGGGCCAACGTCCTGACTTTC	CASSRTSAGANVLTF
16	.	.	TRBV6-5	TRBJ2-7	TGTGCCAGCAGTTACGCCGCGGATCAAGGCTCCTACGAGCAGTACTTC	CASSYAADQGSYEQYF
17	TRBD1	.	TRBV19	TRBJ1-5	TGTGCCAGTAGTATAGCCCAGACAGGGGGTAGCAATCAGCCCCAGCATTTT	CASSIAQTGGSNQPQHF
14	TRBD2	.	TRBV7-9	TRBJ2-1	TGTGCCAGCAGCCTAGCGGGAGATTTCAGTGAGCAGTTCTTC	CASSLAGDFSEQFF
15	TRBD1	once	TRBV2	TRBJ1-2	TGTGCCAGCAGTGAAGCTACGACAGGGTACTATGGCTACACCTTC	CASSEATTGYYGYTF
14	.	.	TRBV28	TRBJ1-1	TGTGCCAGCAGTTTCATGACCAAGAACACTGAAGCTTTCTTT	CASSFMTKNTEAFF
13	.	.	TRBV5-6	TRBJ1-5	TGTGCCAGCAGCAAGGACTGGGAATTGCCCCAGCATTTT	CASSKDWELPQHF